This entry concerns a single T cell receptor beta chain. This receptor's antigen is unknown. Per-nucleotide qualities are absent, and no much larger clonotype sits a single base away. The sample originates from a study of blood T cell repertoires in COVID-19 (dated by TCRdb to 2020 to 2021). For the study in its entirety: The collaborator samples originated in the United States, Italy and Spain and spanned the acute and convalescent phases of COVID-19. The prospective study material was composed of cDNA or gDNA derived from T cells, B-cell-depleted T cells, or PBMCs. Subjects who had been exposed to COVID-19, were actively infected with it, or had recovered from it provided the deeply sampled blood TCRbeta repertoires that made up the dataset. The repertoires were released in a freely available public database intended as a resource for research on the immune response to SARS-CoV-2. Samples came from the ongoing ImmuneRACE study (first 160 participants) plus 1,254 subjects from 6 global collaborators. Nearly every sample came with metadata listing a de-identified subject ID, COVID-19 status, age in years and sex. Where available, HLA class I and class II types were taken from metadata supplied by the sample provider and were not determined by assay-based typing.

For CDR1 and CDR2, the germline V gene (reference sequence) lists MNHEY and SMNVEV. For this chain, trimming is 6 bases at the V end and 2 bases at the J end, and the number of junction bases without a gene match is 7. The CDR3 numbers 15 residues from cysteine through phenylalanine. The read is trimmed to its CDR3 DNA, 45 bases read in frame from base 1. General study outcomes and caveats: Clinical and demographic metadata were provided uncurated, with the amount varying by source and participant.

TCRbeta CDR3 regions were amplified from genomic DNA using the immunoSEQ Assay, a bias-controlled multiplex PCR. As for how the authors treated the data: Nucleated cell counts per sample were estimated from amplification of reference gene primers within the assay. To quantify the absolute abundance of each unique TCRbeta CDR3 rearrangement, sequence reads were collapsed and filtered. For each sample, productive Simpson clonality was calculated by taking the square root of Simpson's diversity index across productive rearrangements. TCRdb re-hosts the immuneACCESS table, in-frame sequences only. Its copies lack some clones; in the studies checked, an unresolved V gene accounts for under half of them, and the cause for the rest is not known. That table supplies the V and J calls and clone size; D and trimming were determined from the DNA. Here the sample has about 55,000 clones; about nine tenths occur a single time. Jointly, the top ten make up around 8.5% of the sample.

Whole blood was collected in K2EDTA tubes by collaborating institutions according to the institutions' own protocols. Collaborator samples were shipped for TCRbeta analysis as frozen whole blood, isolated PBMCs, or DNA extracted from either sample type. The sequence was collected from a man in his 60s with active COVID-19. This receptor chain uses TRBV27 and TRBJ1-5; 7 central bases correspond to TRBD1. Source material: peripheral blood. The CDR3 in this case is CASSYTGDGNQPQHF. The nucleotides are TGTGCCAGCAGCTATACAGGGGATGGCAATCAGCCCCAGCATTTT.